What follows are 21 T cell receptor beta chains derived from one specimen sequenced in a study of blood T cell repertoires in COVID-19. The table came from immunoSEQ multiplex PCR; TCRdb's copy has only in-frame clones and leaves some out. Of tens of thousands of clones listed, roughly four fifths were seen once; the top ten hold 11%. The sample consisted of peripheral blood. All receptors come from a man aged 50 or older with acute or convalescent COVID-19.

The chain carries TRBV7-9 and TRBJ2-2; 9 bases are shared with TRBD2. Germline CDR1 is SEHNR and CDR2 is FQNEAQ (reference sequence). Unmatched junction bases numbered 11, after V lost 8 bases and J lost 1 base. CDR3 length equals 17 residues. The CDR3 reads CASLPEAGGWNTGELFF. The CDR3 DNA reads TGTGCCAGCCTTCCAGAAGCGGGAGGATGGAACACCGGGGAGCTGTTTTTT.

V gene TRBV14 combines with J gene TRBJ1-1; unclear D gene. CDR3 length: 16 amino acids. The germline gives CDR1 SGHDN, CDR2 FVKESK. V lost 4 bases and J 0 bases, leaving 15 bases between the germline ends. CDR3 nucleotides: TGTGCCAGCAGCCGAACTCCGTCATTGGTGAACACTGAAGCTTTCTTT. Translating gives CASSRTPSLVNTEAFF.

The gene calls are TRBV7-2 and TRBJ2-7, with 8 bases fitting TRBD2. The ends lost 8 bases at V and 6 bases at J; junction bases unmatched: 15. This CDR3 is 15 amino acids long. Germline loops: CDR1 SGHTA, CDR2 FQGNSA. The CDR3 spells CASGLRASGSIEQYF. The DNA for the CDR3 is TGTGCCAGCGGCCTGAGGGCCAGCGGGAGTATCGAGCAGTACTTC.

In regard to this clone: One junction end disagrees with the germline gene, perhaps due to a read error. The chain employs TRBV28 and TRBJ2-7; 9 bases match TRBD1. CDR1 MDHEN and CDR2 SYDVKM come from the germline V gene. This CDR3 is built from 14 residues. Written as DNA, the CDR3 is TGTGCCAGCAGTCTCGGGACAGGGAGCTACGGGCAGTACTTC. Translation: CASSLGTGSYGQYF.

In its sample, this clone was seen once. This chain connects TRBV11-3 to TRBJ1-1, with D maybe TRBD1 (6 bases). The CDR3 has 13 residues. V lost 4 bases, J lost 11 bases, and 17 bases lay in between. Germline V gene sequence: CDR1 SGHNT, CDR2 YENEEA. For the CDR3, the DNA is TGTGCCAGCAGCTCGACAGGAGCCCCTGGGGCTTTCTTT. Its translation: CASSSTGAPGAFF.

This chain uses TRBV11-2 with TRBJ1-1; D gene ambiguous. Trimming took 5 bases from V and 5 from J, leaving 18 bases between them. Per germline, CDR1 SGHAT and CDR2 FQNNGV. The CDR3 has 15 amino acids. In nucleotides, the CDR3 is TGTGCCAGCAGCCAAACGGGGAAGGGAGGAACTGAAGCTTTCTTT. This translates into CASSQTGKGGTEAFF.

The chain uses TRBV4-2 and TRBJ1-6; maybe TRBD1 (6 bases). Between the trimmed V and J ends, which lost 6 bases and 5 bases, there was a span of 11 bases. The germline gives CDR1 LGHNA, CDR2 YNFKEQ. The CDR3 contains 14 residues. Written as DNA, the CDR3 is TGTGCCAGCAGACAGGGTGGAAATAATTCACCCCTCCACTTT. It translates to CASRQGGNNSPLHF.

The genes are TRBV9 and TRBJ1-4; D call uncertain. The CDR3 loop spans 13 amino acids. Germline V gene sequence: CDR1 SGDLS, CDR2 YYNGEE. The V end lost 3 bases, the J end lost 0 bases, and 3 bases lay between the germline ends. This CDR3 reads CASSAATNEKLFF. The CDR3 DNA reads TGTGCCAGCAGCGCAGCAACTAATGAAAAACTGTTTTTT.

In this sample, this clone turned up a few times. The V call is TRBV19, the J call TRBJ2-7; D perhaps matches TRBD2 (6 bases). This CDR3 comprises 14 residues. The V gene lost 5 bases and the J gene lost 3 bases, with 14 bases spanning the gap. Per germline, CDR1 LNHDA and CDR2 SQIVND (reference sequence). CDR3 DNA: TGTGCCAGTAGTCTACGGGACGGGAGCTACGAGCAGTACTTC. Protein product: CASSLRDGSYEQYF.

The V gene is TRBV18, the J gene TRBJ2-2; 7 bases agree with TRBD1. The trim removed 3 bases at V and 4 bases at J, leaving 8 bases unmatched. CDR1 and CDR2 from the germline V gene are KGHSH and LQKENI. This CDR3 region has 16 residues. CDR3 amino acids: CASSPLLTGSTGELFF. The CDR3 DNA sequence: TGTGCCAGCTCACCCCTCTTGACAGGGAGCACCGGGGAGCTGTTTTTT. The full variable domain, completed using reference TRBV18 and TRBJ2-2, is NAGVMQNPRHLVRRRGQEARLRCSPMKGHSHVYWYRQLPEEGLKFMVYLQKENIIDESGMPKERFSAEFPKEGPSILRIQQVVRGDSAAYFCASSPLLTGSTGELFFGEGSRLTVL.

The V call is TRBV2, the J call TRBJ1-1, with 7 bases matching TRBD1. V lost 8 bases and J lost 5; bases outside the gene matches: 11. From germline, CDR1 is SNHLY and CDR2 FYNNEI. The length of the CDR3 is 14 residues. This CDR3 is CASGEETGQTEAFF. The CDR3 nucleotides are TGTGCCAGCGGGGAGGAGACAGGGCAAACTGAAGCTTTCTTT.

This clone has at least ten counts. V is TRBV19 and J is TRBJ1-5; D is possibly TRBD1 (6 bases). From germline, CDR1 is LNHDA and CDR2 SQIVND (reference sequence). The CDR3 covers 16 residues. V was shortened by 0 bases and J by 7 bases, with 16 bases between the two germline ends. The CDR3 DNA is TGTGCCAGTAGTATAGAGGGGGCGACAGGTGGGCAGCCCCAGCATTTT. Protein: CASSIEGATGGQPQHF.

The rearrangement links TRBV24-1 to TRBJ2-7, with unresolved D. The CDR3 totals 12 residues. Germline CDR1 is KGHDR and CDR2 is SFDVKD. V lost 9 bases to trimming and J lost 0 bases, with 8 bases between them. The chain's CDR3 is CATSLGSYEQYF. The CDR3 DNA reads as TGTGCCACCTCGCTCGGCTCCTACGAGCAGTACTTC.

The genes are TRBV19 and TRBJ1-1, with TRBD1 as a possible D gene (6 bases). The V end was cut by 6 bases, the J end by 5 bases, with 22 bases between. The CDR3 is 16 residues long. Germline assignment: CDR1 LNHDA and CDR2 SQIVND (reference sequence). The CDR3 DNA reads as TGTGCCAGTAGGAAGACTTGGGACACCGTAGAGACTGAAGCTTTCTTT. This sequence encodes CASRKTWDTVETEAFF.

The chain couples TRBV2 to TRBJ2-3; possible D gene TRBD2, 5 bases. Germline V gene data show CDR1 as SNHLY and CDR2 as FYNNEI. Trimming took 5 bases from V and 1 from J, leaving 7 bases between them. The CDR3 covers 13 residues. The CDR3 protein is CASSISGTDTQYF. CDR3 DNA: TGTGCCAGCAGTATTAGCGGCACAGATACGCAGTATTTT.

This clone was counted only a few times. CDR3 bases: TGTGCCAGCAGTTTAGGAGGGCTGGCTTTCTTT. This codes for CASSLGGLAFF. The chain carries TRBV12-3 or TRBV12-4 and TRBJ1-1; D gene uncertain. The V gene lost 1 base and the J gene lost 11 bases, with 8 bases spanning the gap. The CDR3 runs to 11 residues.

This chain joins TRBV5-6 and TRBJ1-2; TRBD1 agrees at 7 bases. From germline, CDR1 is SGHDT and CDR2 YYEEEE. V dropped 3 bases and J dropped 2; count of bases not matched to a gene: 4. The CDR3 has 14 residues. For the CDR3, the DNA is TGTGCCAGCAGCTCCGGGACAGTAAACTATGGCTACACCTTC. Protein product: CASSSGTVNYGYTF.

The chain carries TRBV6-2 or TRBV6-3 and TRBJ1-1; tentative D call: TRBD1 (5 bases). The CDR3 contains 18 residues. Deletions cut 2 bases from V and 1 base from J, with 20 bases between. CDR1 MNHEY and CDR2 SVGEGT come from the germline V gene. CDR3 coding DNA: TGTGCCAGCAGTTACGGGTTCGGACAAGGCACTAAGAACACTGAAGCTTTCTTT. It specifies CASSYGFGQGTKNTEAFF.

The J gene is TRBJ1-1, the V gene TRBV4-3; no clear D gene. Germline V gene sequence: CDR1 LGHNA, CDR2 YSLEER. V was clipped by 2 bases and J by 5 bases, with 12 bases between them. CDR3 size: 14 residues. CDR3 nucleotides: TGCGCCAGCAGCCAATCAACCGCGGGGACTGAAGCTTTCTTT. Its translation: CASSQSTAGTEAFF.

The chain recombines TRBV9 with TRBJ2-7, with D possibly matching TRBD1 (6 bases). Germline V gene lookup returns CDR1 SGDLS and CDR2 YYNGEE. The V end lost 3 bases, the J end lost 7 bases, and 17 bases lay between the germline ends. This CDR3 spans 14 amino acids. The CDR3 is CASSEGHRVREQYF. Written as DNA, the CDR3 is TGTGCCAGCAGCGAAGGACACAGGGTCCGGGAGCAGTACTTC.

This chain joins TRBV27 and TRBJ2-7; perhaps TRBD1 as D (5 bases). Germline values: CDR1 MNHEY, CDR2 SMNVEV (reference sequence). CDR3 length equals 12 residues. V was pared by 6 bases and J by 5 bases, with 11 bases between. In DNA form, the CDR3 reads TGTGCCAGCAGCCAAGGGGCGAACGAGCAGTACTTC. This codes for CASSQGANEQYF.